A single sample gave rise to the 12 T cell receptor beta chains below, sequenced in a study of cytomegalovirus exposure and HLA in healthy donors. The PCR ran on 60 Vbeta and 13 Jbeta primers. Assay used: immunoSEQ multiplex PCR; TCRdb lists only in-frame clones, some missing. The repertoire has 85,000 to 100,000 clones, 60% to 85% of them found once; the top ten carry about 7%. Material for sequencing was PBMCs. These receptors originate from a man aged 45 to 65 in good health and CMV-seropositive.

The rearrangement joins TRBV18 to TRBJ2-7; 8 bases align to TRBD1. V was clipped by 3 bases and J by 1 base; unmatched bases: 8. The germline CDR1 and CDR2 sequences are KGHSH and LQKENI. The CDR3 is made up of 16 amino acids. CDR3 loop: CASSPREDRASYEQYF. For the CDR3, the DNA is TGTGCCAGCTCACCCCGCGAGGACAGGGCGTCCTACGAGCAGTACTTC.

This clone was picked up one time. The genes are TRBV27 and TRBJ1-2; 9 bases line up with TRBD1. Germline-derived CDR1 and CDR2 are MNHEY and SMNVEV (reference sequence). This CDR3 is 13 amino acids long. Unmatched junction bases numbered 7, after V lost 7 bases and J lost 7 bases. CDR3 loop: CASTTGQGSGYTF. CDR3 DNA: TGTGCCAGCACCACGGGACAGGGATCTGGCTACACCTTC.

The genes are TRBV6-5 and TRBJ2-2, with a weak D call TRBD2 (6 bases). V lost 5 bases and J 4 bases, leaving 14 bases between the germline ends. CDR1 and CDR2 from the germline V gene are MNHEY and SVGAGI. This CDR3 has 15 residues. CDR3 nucleotides: TGTGCCAGCAGTCAAAGCGGACTAACCACCGGGGAGCTGTTTTTT. Amino acid sequence: CASSQSGLTTGELFF.

The rearrangement uses TRBV5-1 and TRBJ1-1; the D gene is possibly TRBD1 (6 bases). The CDR3 is 14 residues long. Trimming stripped 1 base from V and 4 bases from J, with 11 bases between. CDR1 SGHRS and CDR2 YFSETQ come from the germline V gene. The CDR3 loop is CASSLTTGSTEAFF. Here the CDR3 DNA reads TGCGCCAGCAGCTTGACTACAGGGAGCACTGAAGCTTTCTTT.

The chain combines TRBV5-6 with TRBJ1-4, with 9 bases fitting TRBD1. Germline lookup yields CDR1 SGHDT and CDR2 YYEEEE. J lost 2 bases, V lost 4 bases, and 6 bases had no gene match. This CDR3 has 16 amino acids. CDR3 coding DNA: TGTGCCAGCAGCCCGGACAGGGGAAGCACTAATGAAAAACTGTTTTTT. Its translation is CASSPDRGSTNEKLFF.

A single count supports this clone. The gene calls are TRBV9 and TRBJ1-4; D may be TRBD1 (6 bases). Trimming took off 4 bases at V and 7 bases at J, with 17 bases between the two ends. Germline CDR1 and CDR2: SGDLS and YYNGEE. The CDR3 consists of 15 residues. CDR3 coding DNA: TGTGCCAGCAGCACCGACCGGGGGGCAGGTGAAAAACTGTTTTTT. Translation: CASSTDRGAGEKLFF. The full variable domain, with the rest looked up from reference TRBV9 and TRBJ1-4, is DSGVTQTPKHLITATGQRVTLRCSPRSGDLSVYWYQQSLDQGLQFLIQYYNGEERAKGNILERFSAQQFPDLHSELNLSSLELGDSALYFCASSTDRGAGEKLFFGSGTQLSVL.

The chain is built from TRBV5-1 and TRBJ1-1, with D hard to call. This CDR3 is built from 14 residues. Germline assignment: CDR1 SGHRS and CDR2 YFSETQ. V dropped 0 bases and J dropped 0 bases, with 6 bases sitting between them. The CDR3 DNA follows: TGCGCCAGCAGCTTGGACGGGTTGAACACTGAAGCTTTCTTT. It codes for CASSLDGLNTEAFF.

The chain joins TRBV7-3 to TRBJ2-1; D not certain. Trimming took off 6 bases at V and 10 bases at J, with 13 bases between the two ends. This CDR3 region has 12 residues. Germline V gene data show CDR1 as SGHTA and CDR2 as FQGTGA. The chain's CDR3 is CASSQLSGEQFF. DNA for the CDR3: TGTGCCAGCAGTCAGTTGTCCGGGGAGCAGTTCTTC.

The J gene is TRBJ2-3, the V gene TRBV30; D is undetermined. The J call may not be correct, given that the DNA end is closer to TRBJ1-5. Per the germline V gene, CDR1 is GTSNPN and CDR2 is SVGIG (reference sequence). The CDR3 contains 14 residues. The CDR3 coding sequence is TGTGCCTGGAGTGTTAGTCTAGCCACAGATACGCAGCATTTT. Residues: CAWSVSLATDTQHF.

The chain employs TRBV30 and TRBJ2-5, with 16 bases lining up with TRBD2. V lost 3 bases, J lost 5 bases, and 6 bases stayed unmatched. Germline CDR1 GTSNPN, CDR2 SVGIG (reference sequence). The CDR3 sequence is 16 residues long. CDR3 protein: CAWSPGLAGGPETQYF. The CDR3 DNA reads as TGTGCCTGGAGCCCGGGACTAGCGGGGGGGCCTGAGACCCAGTACTTC.

For this clone: One junction end does not reproduce the germline sequence, and a read error may be involved. The chain carries TRBV7-9 and TRBJ1-4; maybe TRBD1 (5 bases). Germline assignment: CDR1 SEHNR and CDR2 FQNEAQ (reference sequence). The length of the CDR3 is 11 residues. CDR3 in DNA: TGTTCCAGCAGCCGGGGGGAAAAACTGTTTTTT. Protein product: CSSSRGEKLFF.

CDR3 region: CASSRAGTSGSYNEQFF. CDR3 in DNA: TGCGCCAGCAGCCGAGCCGGGACTAGCGGGTCCTACAATGAGCAGTTCTTC. V usage is TRBV4-3 and J usage is TRBJ2-1, with 12 bases identical to TRBD2. Germline V gene sequence: CDR1 LGHNA, CDR2 YSLEER. The CDR3 spans 17 residues. The V gene end was trimmed by 4 bases and the J gene end by 1 base; junction bases not matched to a gene: 5.